This is a list of T cell receptor beta chains from one sample in a study of blood T cell repertoires in COVID-19. Here immunoSEQ multiplex PCR was the method, and the copy in TCRdb shows in-frame clones only, minus some. This sample has some 99,000 clones, with around 82% found just once. Sequencing used peripheral blood. Receptors originate from a woman aged 50 to 60 with acute or convalescent COVID-19. Each CDR3 is given with its conserved first and last residue. The order of the fields is D gene, clone size, CDR3 length, V gene, J gene, CDR3 protein, CDR3 DNA. The D gene is left open where the match is weak. Clone size is stated in some rows and not others, as once, few, many or a class when expanded.

-	-	14	TRBV7-2	TRBJ1-2	CASSSRGGPNGYTF	TGTGCCAGCAGCTCACGGGGGGGTCCCAATGGCTACACCTTC
TRBD2	-	16	TRBV18	TRBJ2-3	CASSPLAGENTDTQYF	TGTGCCAGCTCACCTCTAGCGGGGGAAAACACAGATACGCAGTATTTT
-	-	13	TRBV15	TRBJ1-4	CATSSGNVQKLFF	TGTGCCACCAGCAGCGGGAATGTGCAAAAACTGTTTTTT
-	once	15	TRBV6-5	TRBJ2-7	CASSYGGTAIRWQYF	TGTGCCAGCAGTTACGGGGGGACAGCTATCCGCTGGCAGTACTTC
-	once	13	TRBV30	TRBJ1-2	CAYTWRGSYGYTF	TGTGCCTACACTTGGAGGGGTTCCTATGGCTACACCTTC
-	few	14	TRBV5-4	TRBJ1-2	CASSSGGEHYGYTF	TGTGCCAGCAGCTCGGGAGGGGAGCACTATGGCTACACCTTC
-	-	18	TRBV7-3	TRBJ1-3	CASSPGLGSLWFGNTIYF	TGTGCCAGCAGCCCAGGGTTAGGCAGCCTGTGGTTTGGAAACACCATATATTTT
-	-	12	TRBV19	TRBJ1-1	CASRDRNTEAFF	TGTGCCAGTAGGGACAGGAACACTGAAGCTTTCTTT
TRBD1	once	13	TRBV30	TRBJ1-6	CAWMTGGLSPLHF	TGTGCCTGGATGACAGGGGGCCTTTCACCCCTCCACTTT
TRBD1	-	16	TRBV27	TRBJ1-1	CASSLHLGQGNTEAFF	TGTGCCAGCAGTCTCCACTTGGGACAGGGGAACACTGAAGCTTTCTTT
TRBD1	-	13	TRBV12-3/TRBV12-4	TRBJ1-1	CASSSQGFTEAFF	TGTGCCAGCAGTTCACAGGGGTTCACTGAAGCTTTCTTT
-	-	15	TRBV6-4	TRBJ1-2	CASSSQGTANYGYTF	TGTGCCAGCAGTTCGCAGGGGACCGCTAACTATGGCTACACCTTC
TRBD1	few	18	TRBV5-4	TRBJ1-3	CASSPGTGGLASGNTIYF	TGTGCCAGCAGCCCCGGGACAGGGGGCCTCGCCTCTGGAAACACCATATATTTT
-	-	14	TRBV6-2/TRBV6-3	TRBJ2-7	CASSLDGGPYEQYF	TGTGCCAGCAGTCTGGACGGAGGGCCATACGAGCAGTACTTC
TRBD2	once	12	TRBV12-3/TRBV12-4	TRBJ2-7	CASGTSGYEQYF	TGTGCCAGCGGGACTAGCGGCTACGAGCAGTACTTC
TRBD1	-	12	TRBV28	TRBJ1-1	CASSSPNRGAFF	TGTGCCAGCTCATCCCCTAACAGGGGAGCTTTCTTT
-	-	13	TRBV28	TRBJ1-2	CASSPWGGGGYTF	TGTGCCAGCAGCCCCTGGGGCGGCGGTGGCTACACCTTC
TRBD1	few	15	TRBV28	TRBJ1-2	CASRTQGGLNYGYTF	TGTGCCAGCAGGACACAGGGGGGGTTAAACTATGGCTACACCTTC
-	-	22	TRBV3-1/TRBV3-2	TRBJ1-3	CASSLSYWDTIIRGFSGNTIYF	TGTGCCAGCAGCCTTAGTTATTGGGACACCATTATTAGGGGTTTCTCTGGAAACACCATATATTTT
-	-	15	TRBV6-5	TRBJ1-4	CASSYTGQISEKLFF	TGTGCCAGCAGTTACACCGGACAGATTTCTGAAAAACTGTTTTTT
-	-	15	TRBV5-1	TRBJ2-2	CASSLAAGNTGELFF	TGCGCCAGCAGCTTGGCCGCTGGCAACACCGGGGAGCTGTTTTTT
-	few	16	TRBV5-8	TRBJ1-2	CASSSDKLGRNYGYTF	TGTGCCAGCAGCTCTGACAAGCTGGGCCGTAACTATGGCTACACCTTC
-	-	13	TRBV12-3/TRBV12-4	TRBJ2-3	CASSANSGGTQYF	TGTGCCAGCAGTGCCAACAGCGGTGGTACGCAGTATTTT
-	-	15	TRBV25-1	TRBJ2-4	CASSESRGAKNIQYF	TGTGCCAGCAGTGAAAGCAGGGGAGCCAAAAACATTCAGTACTTC
TRBD2	few	12	TRBV6-5	TRBJ2-1	CASRDSGLEQFF	TGTGCCAGCAGAGATAGCGGGCTTGAGCAGTTCTTC
-	few	14	TRBV27	TRBJ1-5	CASSRGTKNQPQHF	TGTGCCAGCAGTCGAGGGACAAAAAATCAGCCCCAGCATTTT
-	-	16	TRBV24-1	TRBJ2-5	CATSDFYQLRKETQYF	TGTGCCACCAGTGATTTCTATCAGTTGCGGAAAGAGACCCAGTACTTC
TRBD1	-	16	TRBV11-2	TRBJ1-1	CASSSHLGQGGTEAFF	TGTGCCAGCAGCTCCCACCTTGGGCAGGGGGGCACTGAAGCTTTCTTT
-	few	14	TRBV6-5	TRBJ1-2	CASSYLGDTNGYTF	TGTGCCAGCAGTTATTTAGGGGACACCAATGGCTACACCTTC
TRBD2	-	18	TRBV4-2	TRBJ2-3	CASSPGLVTPEGQDTQYF	TGTGCCAGCAGCCCCGGACTAGTCACGCCCGAGGGGCAAGATACGCAGTATTTT
TRBD2	few	16	TRBV7-6	TRBJ2-2	CASTHTSGGAGGELFF	TGTGCCAGCACCCATACCAGCGGGGGGGCCGGCGGGGAGCTGTTTTTT
TRBD1	-	13	TRBV7-9	TRBJ1-1	CASSRQGGTEAFF	TGTGCCAGCAGCCGACAGGGGGGGACTGAAGCTTTCTTT
TRBD1	-	13	TRBV28	TRBJ1-1	CASRTQGDTEAFF	TGTGCCAGCAGAACTCAGGGGGACACTGAAGCTTTCTTT
-	few	14	TRBV5-1	TRBJ2-2	CASNEGVNTGELFF	TGCGCCAGCAACGAGGGGGTGAACACCGGGGAGCTGTTTTTT
-	few	16	TRBV2	TRBJ1-1	CASSDGGASGKVNAFF	TGTGCCAGCAGTGACGGTGGGGCATCGGGTAAGGTGAATGCTTTCTTT
TRBD1	-	15	TRBV7-3	TRBJ2-2	CASSFRQGHTGELFF	TGTGCCAGCAGCTTCAGACAGGGTCACACCGGGGAGCTGTTTTTT
-	-	13	TRBV6-5	TRBJ1-6	CASRGGPNSPLHF	TGTGCCAGCAGGGGGGGACCTAATTCACCCCTCCACTTT
-	-	14	TRBV5-1	TRBJ2-2	CASSLAWETGELFF	TGCGCCAGCAGCTTGGCTTGGGAGACCGGGGAGCTGTTTTTT
-	-	14	TRBV7-3	TRBJ1-1	CASSLTGADTEAFF	TGTGCCAGCAGCTTAACAGGGGCCGACACTGAAGCTTTCTTT
TRBD1	-	15	TRBV9	TRBJ1-1	CASSPRTGGATEAFF	TGTGCCAGCAGCCCCCGGACAGGGGGTGCCACTGAAGCTTTCTTT
TRBD1	-	15	TRBV7-3	TRBJ2-3	CASSLGQGATDTQYF	TGTGCCAGCAGCTTGGGACAGGGGGCGACAGATACGCAGTATTTT
-	-	13	TRBV7-2	TRBJ1-1	CASTLTNDREAFF	TGTGCCAGCACCTTAACCAACGACAGGGAAGCTTTCTTT
-	-	13	TRBV2	TRBJ2-2	CASRALVVGELFF	TGTGCCAGCAGGGCGCTAGTCGTCGGGGAGCTGTTTTTT
-	-	14	TRBV7-8	TRBJ1-2	CATSRTAEIYGYTF	TGTGCCACCAGTCGGACAGCCGAGATCTATGGCTACACCTTC
-	-	14	TRBV6-5	TRBJ2-7	CASSYSLEGGKQYF	TGTGCCAGCAGTTACTCTTTGGAAGGGGGTAAGCAGTACTTC
-	-	15	TRBV11-2	TRBJ1-1	CASSPRMALNTEAFF	TGTGCCAGCAGCCCGCGGATGGCACTGAACACTGAAGCTTTCTTT
TRBD2	-	16	TRBV9	TRBJ2-3	CASSVSAGGNTDTQYF	TGTGCCAGCAGCGTTTCTGCGGGGGGGAACACAGATACGCAGTATTTT
-	-	12	TRBV27	TRBJ1-1	CAPAGGGGSTFF	TGTGCCCCCGCGGGGGGGGGAGGGTCAACTTTCTTT
-	-	13	TRBV7-2	TRBJ1-1	CASSEQTNTEAFF	TGTGCCAGCAGCGAACAAACGAACACTGAAGCTTTCTTT
-	-	13	TRBV6-1	TRBJ1-2	CASSEQQEGGYTF	TGTGCCAGCAGTGAACAACAGGAGGGTGGCTACACCTTC
TRBD1	-	17	TRBV5-6	TRBJ2-1	CASSLLTGTGARGEQFF	TGTGCCAGCAGCTTATTGACCGGGACAGGGGCGAGGGGTGAGCAGTTCTTC
-	-	16	TRBV6-1	TRBJ2-1	CASSEPRQGFGNEQFF	TGTGCCAGCAGTGAACCGAGGCAGGGGTTCGGGAATGAGCAGTTCTTC
TRBD1	-	14	TRBV18	TRBJ1-1	CASSPAGQGFGAFF	TGTGCCAGCTCACCCGCCGGACAGGGGTTCGGAGCTTTCTTT